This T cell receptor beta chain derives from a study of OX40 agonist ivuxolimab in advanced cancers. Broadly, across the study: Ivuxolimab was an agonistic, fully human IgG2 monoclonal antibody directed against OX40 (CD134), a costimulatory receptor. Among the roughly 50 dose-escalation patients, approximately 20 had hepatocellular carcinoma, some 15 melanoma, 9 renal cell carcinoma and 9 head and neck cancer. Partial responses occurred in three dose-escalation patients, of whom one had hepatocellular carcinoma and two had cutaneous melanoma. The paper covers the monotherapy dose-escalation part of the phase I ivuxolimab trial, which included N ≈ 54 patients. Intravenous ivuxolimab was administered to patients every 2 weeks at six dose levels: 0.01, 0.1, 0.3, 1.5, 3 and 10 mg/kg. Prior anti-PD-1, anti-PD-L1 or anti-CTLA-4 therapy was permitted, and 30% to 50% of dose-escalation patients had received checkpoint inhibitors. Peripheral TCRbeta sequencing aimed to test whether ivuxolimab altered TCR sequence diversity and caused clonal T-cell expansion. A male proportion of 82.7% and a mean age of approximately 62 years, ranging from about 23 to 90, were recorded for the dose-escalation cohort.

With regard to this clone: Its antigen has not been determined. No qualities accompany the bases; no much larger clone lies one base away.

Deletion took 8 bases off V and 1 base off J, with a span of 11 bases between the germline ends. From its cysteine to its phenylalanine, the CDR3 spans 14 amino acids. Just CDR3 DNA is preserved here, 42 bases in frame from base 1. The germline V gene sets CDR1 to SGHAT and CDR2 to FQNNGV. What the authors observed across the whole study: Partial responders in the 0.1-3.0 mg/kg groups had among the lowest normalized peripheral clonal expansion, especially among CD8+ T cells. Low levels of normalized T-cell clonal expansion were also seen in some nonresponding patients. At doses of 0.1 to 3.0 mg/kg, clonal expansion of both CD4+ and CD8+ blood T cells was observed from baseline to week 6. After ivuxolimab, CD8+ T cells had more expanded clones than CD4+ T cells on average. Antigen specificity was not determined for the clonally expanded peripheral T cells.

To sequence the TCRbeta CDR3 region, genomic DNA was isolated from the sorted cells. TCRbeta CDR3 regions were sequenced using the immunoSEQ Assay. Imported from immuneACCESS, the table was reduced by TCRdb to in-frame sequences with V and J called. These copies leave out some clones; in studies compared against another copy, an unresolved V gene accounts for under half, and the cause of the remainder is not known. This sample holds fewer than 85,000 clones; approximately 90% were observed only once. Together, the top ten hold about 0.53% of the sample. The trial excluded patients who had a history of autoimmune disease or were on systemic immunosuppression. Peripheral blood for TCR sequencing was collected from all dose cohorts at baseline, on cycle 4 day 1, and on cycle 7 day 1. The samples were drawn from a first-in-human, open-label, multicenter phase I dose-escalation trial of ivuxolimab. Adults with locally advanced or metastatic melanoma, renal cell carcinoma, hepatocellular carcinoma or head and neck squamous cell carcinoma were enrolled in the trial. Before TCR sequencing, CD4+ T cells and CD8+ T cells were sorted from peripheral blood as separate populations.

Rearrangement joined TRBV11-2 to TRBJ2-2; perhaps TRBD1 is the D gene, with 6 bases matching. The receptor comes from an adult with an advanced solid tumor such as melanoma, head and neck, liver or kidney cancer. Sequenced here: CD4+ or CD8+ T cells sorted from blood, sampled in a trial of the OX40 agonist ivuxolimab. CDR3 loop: CASGFRGNTGELFF. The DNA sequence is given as TGTGCCAGCGGTTTCAGGGGGAACACCGGGGAGCTGTTTTTT.